The 3 T cell receptor beta chains in this list originate from one sample, sequenced in a study of OX40 agonist ivuxolimab in advanced cancers. Produced via immunoSEQ multiplex PCR; TCRdb's table is partial and in-frame only. Here the sample spans over 95,000 clones, 95% to 96% being singletons. This specimen consisted of CD4+ or CD8+ T cells sorted from blood, obtained in a trial of the OX40 agonist ivuxolimab. The origin of the receptors is an adult with an advanced solid tumor such as melanoma, head and neck, liver or kidney cancer.

V usage is TRBV5-4 and J usage is TRBJ1-1; D unclear. The CDR3 totals 13 residues. Germline V lookup: CDR1 SGHNT, CDR2 YYREEE (reference sequence). The V end was cut by 4 bases, the J end by 5 bases, with 12 bases between. This CDR3 reads CASSPRRRTEAFF. The DNA of the CDR3 is TGTGCCAGCAGCCCTCGGCGAAGGACTGAAGCTTTCTTT.

The chain couples TRBV11-2 to TRBJ2-1, with a tentative D call TRBD2 (6 bases). There are 16 residues in the CDR3. Trimming stripped 0 bases from V and 7 bases from J, with 16 bases between. Looked up from germline, CDR1 is SGHAT and CDR2 is FQNNGV. The DNA for the CDR3 is TGTGCCAGCAGCTTAGACTTAGCGGAATATTTGAATGAGCAGTTCTTC. As protein: CASSLDLAEYLNEQFF.

The V and J genes are TRBV4-1 and TRBJ2-7, with D perhaps given as TRBD1 or TRBD2 (6 bases each). Trimming cost V 4 bases and J 4 bases, with 11 bases left between them. Per germline, CDR1 MGHRA and CDR2 YSYEKL. The CDR3 totals 13 residues. The CDR3 nucleotides are TGCGCCAGCAGCCCACAAGGGGGGTACGAGCAGTACTTC. Amino acid sequence: CASSPQGGYEQYF.